The 29 T cell receptor beta chains presented below share a single source sample, sequenced in a study of T cell changes during pregnancy in multiple sclerosis. Sequencing used immunoSEQ multiplex PCR; TCRdb keeps in-frame clones, though not all of them. This sample has 20,000 to 25,000 clones, with about 88% found just once. The sequences come from CD8+ T cells from peripheral blood mononuclear cells, collected after pregnancy. The receptors here all came from a female donor with multiple sclerosis, enrolled in a pregnancy study.

J is TRBJ1-5 and V is TRBV5-6; TRBD1 matches 7 bases. Germline V gene lookup returns CDR1 SGHDT and CDR2 YYEEEE. Losses at the gene ends were 2 bases for V and 9 bases for J; bases not matched to a gene: 14. The CDR3 has 16 amino acids. CDR3 DNA sequence: TGTGCCAGCAGCTTTTACCGACAGGGATCGACGGGGCCCCAGCATTTT. This encodes CASSFYRQGSTGPQHF. Combining the CDR3 with reference TRBV5-6 and TRBJ1-5 gives the whole variable domain DAGVTQSPTHLIKTRGQQVTLRCSPKSGHDTVSWYQQALGQGPQFIFQYYEEEERQRGNFPDRFSGHQFPNYSSELNVNALLLGDSALYLCASSFYRQGSTGPQHFGDGTRLSIL.

V gene TRBV7-2 combines with J gene TRBJ2-1; D is ambiguous. CDR3 size: 12 residues. Germline V gives CDR1 SGHTA, CDR2 FQGNSA. V lost 3 bases, J lost 10 bases, and 10 bases lay in between. The CDR3 DNA sequence: TGTGCCAGCAGCTTGGTCAACACAGAGCAGTTCTTC. It specifies CASSLVNTEQFF.

The CDR3 here is CSVEVAETGGGYTEAFF. The CDR3 DNA follows: TGCAGCGTTGAGGTTGCGGAAACAGGGGGCGGGTATACTGAAGCTTTCTTT. The rearrangement joins TRBV29-1 to TRBJ1-1, with 9 positions matching TRBD1. Germline CDR1 is SQVTM and CDR2 is ANQGSEA. The ends lost 3 bases at V and 5 bases at J; junction bases unmatched: 16. The CDR3 contains 17 residues.

The CDR3 here is CASSLMEGALHF. In nucleotides, the CDR3 is TGTGCCAGCAGCTTAATGGAGGGAGCCCTCCACTTT. The chain carries TRBV7-9 and TRBJ1-6; D remains unclear. V lost 2 bases, J lost 14 bases, and 10 bases lay in between. This CDR3 is built from 12 residues. Germline V gene data show CDR1 as SEHNR and CDR2 as FQNEAQ (reference sequence).

The chain joins TRBV4-2 to TRBJ2-3; tentatively, D is TRBD1 (6 bases). Germline values: CDR1 LGHNA, CDR2 YNFKEQ. Trimming removed 1 base from V and 3 bases from J, with 11 bases in between. This CDR3 has 15 amino acids. The CDR3 protein is CASSQVQGLTDTQYF. DNA for the CDR3: TGTGCCAGCAGCCAAGTACAGGGTCTAACAGATACGCAGTATTTT.

The chain is built from TRBV29-1 and TRBJ2-5, with D possibly TRBD1 on 6 matching bases. The CDR3 totals 14 residues. CDR1 and CDR2 from the germline V gene are SQVTM and ANQGSEA. The V end lost 5 bases, the J end lost 1 base, and 14 bases lay between the germline ends. The CDR3 loop is CSVQGRTAQETQYF. The CDR3 bases are TGCAGCGTTCAAGGTCGGACAGCCCAAGAGACCCAGTACTTC.

J is TRBJ2-7 and V is TRBV16; TRBD2 might be the D (5 bases). Germline CDR1 KGHSY, CDR2 FQNENV. The V end was cut by 3 bases, the J end by 2 bases, with 17 bases between. The CDR3 sequence is 16 residues long. This chain's CDR3 is CASSHKDCVWTYEQYF. The DNA of the CDR3 is TGTGCCAGCAGCCATAAGGACTGTGTATGGACCTACGAGCAGTACTTC.

The V call is TRBV7-3, the J call TRBJ2-7; 8 bases align to TRBD2. The CDR3 is made up of 14 amino acids. V dropped 4 bases and J dropped 4; count of bases not matched to a gene: 6. CDR1 and CDR2 (germline): SGHTA, FQGTGA. The CDR3 nucleotides read TGTGCCAGCAGCTCCGCGAGCGGGAGTTACGAGCAGTACTTC. Residues: CASSSASGSYEQYF.

V and J are TRBV4-1 and TRBJ2-5; D not resolved. Trimming cost V 1 base and J 2 bases, with 8 bases left between them. In germline, CDR1 is MGHRA, CDR2 YSYEKL. CDR3 length: 14 residues. As DNA, the CDR3 is TGCGCCAGCAGCCAAGTAGCCGAACAAGAGACCCAGTACTTC. It encodes CASSQVAEQETQYF.

The V call is TRBV4-1, the J call TRBJ2-5, with TRBD1 identical over 7 bases. The germline gives CDR1 MGHRA, CDR2 YSYEKL. V gave up 1 base and J gave up 5 bases; unmatched junction bases: 7. The CDR3 is 15 residues long. The CDR3, as DNA: TGCGCCAGCAGCCAAGCGTTGACAGGGTGGGAGACCCAGTACTTC. Translated: CASSQALTGWETQYF.

CDR3 amino acids: CASSLYPALAKNIQYF. In DNA, the CDR3 is TGTGCCAGCAGTTTATACCCCGCGTTAGCCAAAAACATTCAGTACTTC. The chain joins TRBV28 to TRBJ2-4; D call uncertain. CDR3 length: 16 residues. V was shortened by 1 base and J by 0 bases, with 10 bases between the two germline ends. The germline gives CDR1 MDHEN, CDR2 SYDVKM.

In its sample, this clone is medium-sized. The chain has TRBV10-2 and TRBJ2-7, with 10 bases identical to TRBD2. Germline V gives CDR1 WSHSY, CDR2 SAAADI. V dropped 4 bases and J dropped 5; count of bases not matched to a gene: 2. The CDR3 sequence is 13 residues long. CDR3 sequence (DNA): TGCGCCAGCAGTGCTCTAGCGGGAGACGAGCAGTACTTC. As protein: CASSALAGDEQYF.

The V call is TRBV5-4, the J call TRBJ1-2; D is uncertain. The germline gives CDR1 SGHNT, CDR2 YYREEE (reference sequence). The CDR3 spans 11 residues. V dropped 7 bases and J dropped 8 bases, with 12 bases sitting between them. The CDR3, as DNA: TGTGCCAGCGGGCCCGGCATCGGCTACACCTTC. This encodes CASGPGIGYTF.

The CDR3: CASSQGLPGISTDTQYF. In DNA form, the CDR3 reads TGCGCCAGCAGCCAAGGTCTGCCGGGGATCAGCACAGATACGCAGTATTTT. The rearrangement uses TRBV4-1 and TRBJ2-3; a weak D match, TRBD2 (5 bases). V lost 1 base and J 0 bases, leaving 14 bases between the germline ends. The germline gives CDR1 MGHRA, CDR2 YSYEKL. This CDR3 spans 17 amino acids.

This rearrangement joins TRBV6-1 to TRBJ1-2; 10 bases are shared with TRBD1. Germline V gene lookup returns CDR1 MNHNS and CDR2 SASEGT. J gave up 4 bases and V 0 bases, and 8 bases lay outside the gene matches. The length of the CDR3 is 17 residues. Here the CDR3 DNA reads TGTGCCAGCAGTGAAGCGCCCAACGACAGGGGGCTCTATGGCTACACCTTC. Its protein is CASSEAPNDRGLYGYTF.

The genes are TRBV4-3 and TRBJ1-1, with D unclear. The CDR3 covers 14 residues. Germline V gene sequence: CDR1 LGHNA, CDR2 YSLEER. Trimming pared 4 bases from V and 4 bases from J, leaving 13 bases between. CDR3: CASSPGDGSTEAFF. The CDR3 nucleotides are TGCGCCAGCAGCCCTGGTGATGGGAGCACTGAAGCTTTCTTT.

Only one count was recorded for this clone. The J gene is TRBJ2-2, the V gene TRBV19, with D unresolved. Trimming stripped 6 bases from V and 4 bases from J, with 18 bases between. Germline V CDR1 and CDR2: LNHDA, SQIVND (reference sequence). The CDR3 sequence is 16 residues long. The CDR3 region is CASSLLVSARTGELFF. As DNA, the CDR3 is TGTGCCAGTAGCCTCCTAGTCTCGGCCCGCACCGGGGAGCTGTTTTTT.

This clone was recorded once. The V gene is TRBV9, the J gene TRBJ1-5, with D perhaps matching TRBD1 (5 bases). The CDR3 contains 17 residues. Germline V gives CDR1 SGDLS, CDR2 YYNGEE. V was pared by 3 bases and J by 2 bases, with 18 bases between. DNA for the CDR3: TGTGCCAGCAGCGCTGGACCGGGGCCGGGAGGCAATCAGCCCCAGCATTTT. The encoded protein is CASSAGPGPGGNQPQHF.

This CDR3 reads CASSLAGAGLGYTF. Written as DNA, the CDR3 is TGTGCCAGCAGTCTCGCAGGGGCAGGGTTGGGCTACACCTTC. The chain has TRBV28 and TRBJ1-2, with a weak D call TRBD1 (6 bases). The length of the CDR3 is 14 residues. Germline CDR1 reads MDHEN; CDR2 reads SYDVKM. The V end was cut by 5 bases, the J end by 8 bases, with 18 bases between.

V usage is TRBV6-4 and J usage is TRBJ2-5; 13 bases match TRBD2. V was clipped by 3 bases and J by 4 bases; unmatched bases: 2. The CDR3 has 15 residues. From germline, CDR1 is MRHNA and CDR2 SNTAGT. The CDR3 DNA follows: TGTGCCAGCAGTGAACTAGCGGGAGGGCCAGAGACCCAGTACTTC. Protein sequence: CASSELAGGPETQYF.

The chain recombines TRBV21-1 with TRBJ2-2; the table's D gene call, TRBD2, was not cross checked with the DNA. TRBV21-1 is a pseudogene. The CDR3 extends over 15 amino acids. CDR3 nucleotide sequence: TGTGCCAGCAGCAAAGGGACGGGAAGGACCGGGGAGCTGTTTTTT. Encoded protein: CASSKGTGRTGELFF.

The V call is TRBV4-1, the J call TRBJ2-7; 11 nucleotides match TRBD1. J lost 4 bases, V lost 0 bases, and 2 bases had no gene match. CDR1 and CDR2 (germline): MGHRA, YSYEKL. There are 15 residues in the CDR3. CDR3 coding DNA: TGCGCCAGCAGCCAAGAGGGACAGGGGGGGTACGAGCAGTACTTC. It specifies CASSQEGQGGYEQYF.

This rearrangement joins TRBV28 to TRBJ1-5; a possible D gene is TRBD1 (6 bases). V lost 8 bases and J 0 bases, leaving 17 bases between the germline ends. Germline loops: CDR1 MDHEN, CDR2 SYDVKM. The CDR3 loop spans 16 amino acids. The CDR3 nucleotides are TGTGCCAGCCTCCAGACAGGCTATTATAGCAATCAGCCCCAGCATTTT. The encoded protein is CASLQTGYYSNQPQHF.

The rearrangement links TRBV4-1 to TRBJ2-1; D uncertain. Trimming took 0 bases from V and 8 from J, leaving 14 bases between them. This CDR3 has 15 residues. Germline CDR1 reads MGHRA; CDR2 reads YSYEKL. The DNA for the CDR3 is TGCGCCAGCAGCCAAGACGACACCCCATGGGATGAGCAGTTCTTC. Its protein is CASSQDDTPWDEQFF.

The rearrangement uses TRBV7-9 and TRBJ2-1; maybe TRBD1 (5 bases). The germline gives CDR1 SEHNR, CDR2 FQNEAQ (reference sequence). Trimming left V 4 bases short and J 4 bases short, with 5 bases between. The CDR3 extends over 12 amino acids. CDR3 nucleotides: TGTGCCAGCAGCTCAGGGTACAATGAGCAGTTCTTC. Amino acids: CASSSGYNEQFF.

This chain links TRBV27 with TRBJ2-7; 7 bases agree with TRBD2. The CDR3 consists of 15 residues. Germline CDR1 is MNHEY and CDR2 is SMNVEV (reference sequence). V shed 6 bases and J 3 bases; nucleotides not matched to a gene: 11. CDR3 region: CASRTQAGTLYEQYF. In nucleotides, the CDR3 is TGTGCCAGCAGGACACAAGCGGGAACCCTCTACGAGCAGTACTTC.

The V gene is TRBV2, the J gene TRBJ1-2; 8 nucleotides align to TRBD1. Trimming at V came to 3 bases and at J to 1 base, leaving 4 bases not matched to a gene. Germline CDR1 SNHLY, CDR2 FYNNEI. The CDR3 contains 15 residues. As DNA, the CDR3 is TGTGCCAGCAGTGATAGACAGGGGATTAACTATGGCTACACCTTC. Protein: CASSDRQGINYGYTF.

This chain connects TRBV5-4 to TRBJ2-4; 9 positions match TRBD2. CDR1 and CDR2 (germline): SGHNT, YYREEE (reference sequence). This CDR3 comprises 16 residues. Losses at the gene ends were 1 base for V and 5 bases for J; bases not matched to a gene: 7. The DNA of the CDR3 is TGTGCCAGCAGCTTGCATAGCGGGAGTTGGCAAAACATTCAGTACTTC. Its translation: CASSLHSGSWQNIQYF.

The V gene is TRBV2, the J gene TRBJ2-7; TRBD2 matches 14 bases. CDR1 SNHLY and CDR2 FYNNEI come from the germline V gene. The V segment lost 2 bases and the J segment 0 bases; nucleotides outside the gene matches: 9. The CDR3 contains 19 residues. CDR3 in DNA: TGTGCCAGCAGTGAATCAGTCGGGACTAGCGGGAGCTTCTCCTACGAGCAGTACTTC. It encodes CASSESVGTSGSFSYEQYF.